This TCR beta chain was identified in a study of T cell changes during pregnancy in multiple sclerosis. The CDR3 sequence is 14 residues long. Germline lookup yields CDR1 SGHRS and CDR2 YFSETQ. V lost 1 base and J 4 bases, leaving 11 bases between the germline ends. Here immunoSEQ multiplex PCR was the method, and the copy in TCRdb shows in-frame clones only, minus some. The table includes 13,000 or so clones, 85% to 95% detected once. The sequence was obtained from a female donor in good health, enrolled as a control in a pregnancy study. The rearrangement joins TRBV5-1 to TRBJ1-1; a possible D gene is TRBD1 (5 bases). The specimen comprised peripheral blood, sampled in the second trimester of pregnancy. This chain's CDR3 is CASSLRWGGTEAFF. CDR3 DNA sequence: TGCGCCAGCAGCTTGCGGTGGGGGGGCACTGAAGCTTTCTTT.